This T cell receptor beta chain was sequenced for a study of blood T cells in healthy people across ages. Primers used in a second PCR of about 7 to 12 cycles were a sample-barcoded 5' primer and a J-beta primer mix. TCRdb reprocessed the 5' RACE reads with MiXCR, giving one entry per CDR3 protein. The table shows fewer than 2,000,000 distinct CDR3 sequences, with about 35% occurring only once. V was clipped by 7 bases and J by 6 bases; unmatched bases: 7. CDR1 and CDR2 from the germline V gene are MDHEN and SYDVKM. The CDR3 consists of 14 residues. This clonotype was counted a few times. Sequences were obtained from blood. The sequence was obtained from a woman in her 30s in good health. This rearrangement joins TRBV28 to TRBJ1-2; 11 positions match TRBD1. This CDR3 is CASTPGTGGDGYTF. The CDR3 DNA reads TGTGCCAGCACCCCCGGGACAGGGGGGGATGGCTACACCTTC.